The clone carrying this T cell receptor (beta chain) was picked up one time. From germline, CDR1 is MGHRA and CDR2 YSYEKL. CDR3 length: 18 residues. V was clipped by 0 bases and J by 6 bases; unmatched bases: 13. Per the original data handling: Amplification of reference gene primers provided the estimated nucleated cell counts. Assay used: immunoSEQ multiplex PCR; TCRdb lists only in-frame clones, some missing. V and J calls and clone size come straight from that table; D and trimming were deduced from the DNA. There are fewer than 150,000 clones in the sample; roughly 84% occur only once, and roughly 7.3% lies in the top ten. The data were obtained in a study of blood T cell repertoires in COVID-19. About the study: Samples came from the United States, Italy and Spain, spanning acute and convalescent COVID-19. In each case, the material was cDNA or gDNA derived from T cells, B-cell-depleted T cells, or PBMCs.

Sequenced sample: peripheral blood. The receptor's source is a human donor in a cohort sampled during active COVID-19. The chain has TRBV4-1 and TRBJ2-1; 8 bases agree with TRBD1. CDR3: CASSQEISRTGRRNEQFF. DNA for the CDR3: TGCGCCAGCAGCCAAGAAATTAGTCGGACAGGGCGTCGCAATGAGCAGTTCTTC.